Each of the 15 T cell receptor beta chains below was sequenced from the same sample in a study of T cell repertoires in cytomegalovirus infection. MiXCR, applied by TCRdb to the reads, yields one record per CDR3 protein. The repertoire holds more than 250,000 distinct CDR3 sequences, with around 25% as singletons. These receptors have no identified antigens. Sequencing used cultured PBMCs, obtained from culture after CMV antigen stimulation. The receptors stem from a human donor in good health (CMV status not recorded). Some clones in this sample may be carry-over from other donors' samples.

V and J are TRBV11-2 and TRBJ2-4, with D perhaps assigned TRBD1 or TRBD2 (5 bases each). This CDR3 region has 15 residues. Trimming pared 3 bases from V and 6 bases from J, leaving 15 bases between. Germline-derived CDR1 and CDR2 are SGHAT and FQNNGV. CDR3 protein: CASSFKPGPTNIQYF. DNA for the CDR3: TGTGCCAGCAGCTTTAAGCCGGGACCCACAAACATTCAGTACTTC.

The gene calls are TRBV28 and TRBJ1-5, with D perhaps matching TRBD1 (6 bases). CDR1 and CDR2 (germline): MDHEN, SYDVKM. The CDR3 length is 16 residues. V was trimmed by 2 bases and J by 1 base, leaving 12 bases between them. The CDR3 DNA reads TGTGCCAGCAGTTTAGGGGGGGCCCAGAGCAATCAGCCCCAGCATTTT. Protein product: CASSLGGAQSNQPQHF.

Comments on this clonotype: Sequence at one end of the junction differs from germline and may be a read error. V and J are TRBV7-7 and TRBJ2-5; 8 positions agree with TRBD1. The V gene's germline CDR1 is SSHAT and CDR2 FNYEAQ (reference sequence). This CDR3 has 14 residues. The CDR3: CASSRQGAEETQYF. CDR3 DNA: TGTGCTAGCAGCCGTCAGGGGGCTGAAGAGACCCAGTACTTC.

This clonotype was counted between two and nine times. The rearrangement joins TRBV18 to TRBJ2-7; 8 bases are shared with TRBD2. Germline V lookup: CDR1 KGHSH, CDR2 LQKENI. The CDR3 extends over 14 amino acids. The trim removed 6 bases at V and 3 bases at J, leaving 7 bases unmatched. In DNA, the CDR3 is TGTGCCAGCTCCCTGAAGCGGGAGATCTACGAGCAGTACTTC. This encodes CASSLKREIYEQYF.

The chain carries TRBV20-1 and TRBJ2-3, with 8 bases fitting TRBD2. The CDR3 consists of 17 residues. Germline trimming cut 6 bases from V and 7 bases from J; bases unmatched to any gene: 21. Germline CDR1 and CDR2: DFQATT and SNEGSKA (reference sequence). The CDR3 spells CSAASLLGAGVPHTQYF. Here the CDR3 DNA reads TGCAGTGCCGCCAGCCTTTTGGGAGCGGGAGTCCCGCATACGCAGTATTTT.

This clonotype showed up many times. The CDR3 coding sequence is TGTGCCAGCAGCCTATCGACTAGCGGCAATGAGCAGTTCTTC. This encodes CASSLSTSGNEQFF. The chain couples TRBV12-3 or TRBV12-4 to TRBJ2-1, with 9 bases matching TRBD2. Trimming cost V 6 bases and J 6 bases; bases outside gene matches: 6. The CDR3 has 14 residues.

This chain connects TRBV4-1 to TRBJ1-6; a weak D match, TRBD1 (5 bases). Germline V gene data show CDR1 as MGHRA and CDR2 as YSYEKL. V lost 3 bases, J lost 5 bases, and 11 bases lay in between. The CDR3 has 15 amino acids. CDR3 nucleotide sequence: TGCGCCAGCAGCCACGGGACCACCCATAATTCACCCCTCCACTTT. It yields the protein CASSHGTTHNSPLHF.

CDR3 in DNA: TGTGCCACCAGCAGAAGCCCCACAGGGGAGGAGACCCAGTACTTC. Its protein is CATSRSPTGEETQYF. The genes are TRBV15 and TRBJ2-5; TRBD1 matches at 7 bases. Germline-derived CDR1 and CDR2 are LNHNV and YYDKDF (reference sequence). The junction had 8 bases not matched to a gene; V was cut back by 2 bases and J by 5 bases. The CDR3 covers 15 residues.

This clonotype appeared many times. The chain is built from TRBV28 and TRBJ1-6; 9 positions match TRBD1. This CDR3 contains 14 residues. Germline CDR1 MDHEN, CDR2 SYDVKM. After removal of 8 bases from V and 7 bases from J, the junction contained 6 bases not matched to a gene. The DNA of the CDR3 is TGTGCCAGCTATACCGGGACAGGGAATTCACCCCTCCACTTT. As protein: CASYTGTGNSPLHF.

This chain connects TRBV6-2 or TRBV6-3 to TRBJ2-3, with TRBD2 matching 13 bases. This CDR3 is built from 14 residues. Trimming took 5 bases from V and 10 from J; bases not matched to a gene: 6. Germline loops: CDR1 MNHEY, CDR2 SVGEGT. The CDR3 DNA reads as TGTGCCAGCAGTCCACTAGCGGGAGGGACGGCGCAGTATTTT. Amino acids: CASSPLAGGTAQYF.

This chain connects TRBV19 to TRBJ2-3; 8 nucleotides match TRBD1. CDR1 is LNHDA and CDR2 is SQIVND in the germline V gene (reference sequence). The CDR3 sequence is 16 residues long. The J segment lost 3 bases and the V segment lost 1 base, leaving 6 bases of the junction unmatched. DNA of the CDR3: TGTGCCAGTAGTATAGGTAGCAGGGGGCGTACAGATACGCAGTATTTT. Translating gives CASSIGSRGRTDTQYF.

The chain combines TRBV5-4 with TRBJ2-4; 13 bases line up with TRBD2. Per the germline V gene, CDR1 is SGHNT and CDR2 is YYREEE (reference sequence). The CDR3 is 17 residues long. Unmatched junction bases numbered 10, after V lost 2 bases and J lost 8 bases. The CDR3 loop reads CASSFGGTSGMRYIQYF. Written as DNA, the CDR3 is TGTGCCAGCAGCTTTGGCGGGACTAGCGGGATGAGGTACATTCAGTACTTC.

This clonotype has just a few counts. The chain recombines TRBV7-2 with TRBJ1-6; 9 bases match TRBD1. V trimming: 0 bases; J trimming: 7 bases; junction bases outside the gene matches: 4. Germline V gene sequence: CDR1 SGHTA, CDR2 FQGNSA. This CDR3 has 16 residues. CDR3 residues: CASSLAPTGGNSPLHF. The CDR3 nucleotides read TGTGCCAGCAGCTTAGCCCCGACAGGGGGGAATTCACCCCTCCACTTT.

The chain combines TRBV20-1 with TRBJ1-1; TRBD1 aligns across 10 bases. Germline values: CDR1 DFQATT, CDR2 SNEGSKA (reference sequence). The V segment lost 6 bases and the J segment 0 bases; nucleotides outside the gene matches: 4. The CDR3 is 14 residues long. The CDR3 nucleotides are TGCAGTGCGGAAGGACAGGGGGTGAACACTGAAGCTTTCTTT. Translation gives CSAEGQGVNTEAFF.

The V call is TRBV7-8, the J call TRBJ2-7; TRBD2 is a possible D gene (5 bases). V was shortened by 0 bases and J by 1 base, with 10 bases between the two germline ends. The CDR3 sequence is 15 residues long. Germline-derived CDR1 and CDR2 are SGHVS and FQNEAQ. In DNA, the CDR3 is TGTGCCAGCAGCTTAGCGTGGGAGACATCCTACGAGCAGTACGTC. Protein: CASSLAWETSYEQYV.